The 3 T cell receptor beta chains given below trace back to one sample, sequenced in a study of beta chain features in type 1 diabetes. Every bit of the isolated RNA underwent reverse transcription, so sequencing read expressed TCRB transcripts. Some clones are missing from TCRdb's copy, which holds only in-frame ones; the method was immunoSEQ multiplex PCR. There are some 290,000 clones in the sample; more than 13% occur only once, and under 0.02% lies in the top ten. Study outcomes and limitations: Moderate yet significant TCRB CDR3 shortening was seen in Type 1 diabetes patients in all four CD4+ subsets.

Antigen specificity for these receptors is unknown. The material sequenced was naive CD4+ T cells from blood. These receptors were taken from a young man with type 1 diabetes.

This clone has only a few counts. This chain links TRBV7-9 with TRBJ2-1, with D unclear. This CDR3 is built from 14 residues. V was trimmed by 5 bases and J by 2 bases, leaving 10 bases between them. Looked up from germline, CDR1 is SEHNR and CDR2 is FQNEAQ (reference sequence). The CDR3 DNA reads TGTGCCAGCAGCAAAACGGTTACCTACAATGAGCAGTTCTTC. This gives the protein CASSKTVTYNEQFF.

This clone was recorded a few times. The chain couples TRBV4-1 to TRBJ2-2, with TRBD1 identical over 10 bases. V trimming: 2 bases; J trimming: 13 bases; junction bases outside the gene matches: 7. The CDR3 contains 14 residues. The germline CDR1 and CDR2 sequences are MGHRA and YSYEKL. CDR3 in amino acids: CASSQLARDRGLFF. CDR3 coding DNA: TGCGCCAGCAGCCAATTGGCCCGGGACAGGGGGCTGTTTTTT.

The gene calls are TRBV2 and TRBJ2-7; unclear D gene. The CDR3 is 12 residues long. CDR1 and CDR2 from the germline V gene are SNHLY and FYNNEI. V lost 3 bases, J lost 3 bases, and 6 bases lay in between. DNA for the CDR3: TGTGCCAGCAGTGACAGAAGCTACGAGCAGTACTTC. Translated: CASSDRSYEQYF.